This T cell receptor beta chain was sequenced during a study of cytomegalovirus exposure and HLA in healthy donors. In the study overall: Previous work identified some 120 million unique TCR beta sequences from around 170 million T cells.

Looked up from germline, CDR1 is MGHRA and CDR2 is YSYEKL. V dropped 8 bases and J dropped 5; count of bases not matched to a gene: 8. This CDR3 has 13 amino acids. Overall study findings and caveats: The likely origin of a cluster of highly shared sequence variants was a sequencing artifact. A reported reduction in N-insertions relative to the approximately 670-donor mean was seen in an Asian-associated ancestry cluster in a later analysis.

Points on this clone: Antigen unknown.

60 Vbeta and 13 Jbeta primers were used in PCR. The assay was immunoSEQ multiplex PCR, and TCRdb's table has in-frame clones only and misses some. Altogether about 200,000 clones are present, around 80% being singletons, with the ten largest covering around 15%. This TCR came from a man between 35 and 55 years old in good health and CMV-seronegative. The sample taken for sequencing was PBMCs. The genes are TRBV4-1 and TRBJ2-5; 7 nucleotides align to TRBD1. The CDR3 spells CASGRGSSETQYF. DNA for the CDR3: TGCGCCAGCGGCAGGGGGTCTAGTGAGACCCAGTACTTC.